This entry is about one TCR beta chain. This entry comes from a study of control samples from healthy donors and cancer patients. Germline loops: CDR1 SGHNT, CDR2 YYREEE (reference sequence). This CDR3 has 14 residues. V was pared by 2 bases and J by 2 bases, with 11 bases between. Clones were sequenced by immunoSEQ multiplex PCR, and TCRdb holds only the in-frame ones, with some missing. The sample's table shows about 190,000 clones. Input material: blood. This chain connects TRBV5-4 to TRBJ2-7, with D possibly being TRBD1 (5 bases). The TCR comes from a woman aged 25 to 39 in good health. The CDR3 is CASSFQGTPYEQYF. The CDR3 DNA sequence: TGTGCCAGCAGCTTTCAGGGAACCCCCTACGAGCAGTACTTC.